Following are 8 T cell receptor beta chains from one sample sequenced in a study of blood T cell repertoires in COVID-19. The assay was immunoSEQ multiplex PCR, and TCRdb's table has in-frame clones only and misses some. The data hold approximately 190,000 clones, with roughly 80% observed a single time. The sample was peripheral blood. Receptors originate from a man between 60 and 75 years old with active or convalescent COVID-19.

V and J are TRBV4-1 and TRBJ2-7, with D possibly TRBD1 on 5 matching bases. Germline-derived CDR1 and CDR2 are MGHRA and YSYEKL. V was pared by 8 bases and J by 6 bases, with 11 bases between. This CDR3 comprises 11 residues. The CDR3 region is CASALGAEQYF. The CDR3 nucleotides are TGCGCCAGCGCCCTAGGGGCCGAGCAGTACTTC.

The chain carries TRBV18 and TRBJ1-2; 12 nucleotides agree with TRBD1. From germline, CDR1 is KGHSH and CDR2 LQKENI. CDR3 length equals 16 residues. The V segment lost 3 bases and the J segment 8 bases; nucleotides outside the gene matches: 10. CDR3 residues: CASSPGPGTGGGGYTF. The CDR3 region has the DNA TGTGCCAGCTCACCGGGACCCGGGACAGGGGGCGGCGGCTACACCTTC.

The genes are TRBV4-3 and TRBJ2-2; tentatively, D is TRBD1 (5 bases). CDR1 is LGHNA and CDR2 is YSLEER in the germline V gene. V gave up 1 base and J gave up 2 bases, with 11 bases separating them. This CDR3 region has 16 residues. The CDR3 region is CASSQGRTINTGELFF. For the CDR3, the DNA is TGCGCCAGCAGCCAAGGTCGGACAATAAACACCGGGGAGCTGTTTTTT.

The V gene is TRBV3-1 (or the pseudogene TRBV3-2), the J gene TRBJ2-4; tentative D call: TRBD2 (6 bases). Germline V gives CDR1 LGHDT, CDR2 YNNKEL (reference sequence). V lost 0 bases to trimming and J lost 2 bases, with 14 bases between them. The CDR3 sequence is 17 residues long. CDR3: CASSQDLGAGSKNIQYF. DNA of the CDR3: TGTGCCAGCAGCCAAGACCTCGGAGCGGGCTCCAAAAACATTCAGTACTTC.

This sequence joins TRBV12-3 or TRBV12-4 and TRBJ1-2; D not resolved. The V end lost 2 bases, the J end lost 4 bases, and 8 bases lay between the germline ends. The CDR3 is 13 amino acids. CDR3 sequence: CASSLSTGYGYTF. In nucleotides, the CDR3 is TGTGCCAGCAGTTTAAGTACGGGCTATGGCTACACCTTC.

Written as DNA, the CDR3 is TGTGCCAGCAGCCACAGGGGTACTGAAGCTTTCTTT. It specifies CASSHRGTEAFF. V and J are TRBV11-2 and TRBJ1-1; TRBD1 aligns across 7 bases. The germline V gene has CDR1 SGHAT and CDR2 FQNNGV. V dropped 5 bases and J dropped 5; count of bases not matched to a gene: 2. The CDR3 sequence is 12 residues long.

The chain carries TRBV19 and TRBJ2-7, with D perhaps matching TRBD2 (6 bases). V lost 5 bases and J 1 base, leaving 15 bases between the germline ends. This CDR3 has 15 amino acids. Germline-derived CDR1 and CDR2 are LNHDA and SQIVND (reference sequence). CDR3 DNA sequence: TGTGCCAGTAGTGACGGGACGGCGGGATCCTACGAGCAGTACTTC. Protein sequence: CASSDGTAGSYEQYF. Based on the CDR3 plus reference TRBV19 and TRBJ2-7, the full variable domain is DGGITQSPKYLFRKEGQNVTLSCEQNLNHDAMYWYRQDPGQGLRLIYYSQIVNDFQKGDIAEGYSVSREKKESFPLTVTSAQKNPTAFYLCASSDGTAGSYEQYFGPGTRLTVT.

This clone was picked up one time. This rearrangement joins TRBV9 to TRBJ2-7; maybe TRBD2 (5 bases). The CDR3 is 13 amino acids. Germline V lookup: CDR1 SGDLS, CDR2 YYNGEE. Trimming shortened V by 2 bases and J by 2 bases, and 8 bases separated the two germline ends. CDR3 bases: TGTGCCAGCAGCGTGTCAGCGGCCTACGAGCAGTACTTC. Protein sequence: CASSVSAAYEQYF.